The source of this TCR beta chain is a study of shared clonotypes between healthy human individuals. Libraries were prepared by immunoSEQ multiplex PCR; TCRdb keeps only in-frame clonotypes and omits some of them. The profile covers some 490,000 clones, with 70% to 85% appearing a single time and 12% taken by the ten largest. The CDR3 length is 18 residues. The V gene's germline CDR1 is MNHEY and CDR2 SMNVEV (reference sequence). The V segment lost 4 bases and the J segment 4 bases; nucleotides outside the gene matches: 15. Sequencing input: PBMCs. This TCR came from a middle-aged woman in good health. Some clones in this sample may be carry-over from other donors' samples. The chain carries TRBV27 and TRBJ2-1, with 8 bases lining up with TRBD2. The DNA for the CDR3 is TGTGCCAGCAGTTCCCCCCATCTAGCGGGTGTGGTTTACAATGAGCAGTTCTTC. The encoded protein is CASSSPHLAGVVYNEQFF.